This T cell receptor (beta chain) was documented in a study of cytomegalovirus exposure and HLA in healthy donors. Concerning this clone itself: Its specificity is unknown.

It was with 60 Vbeta and 13 Jbeta primers that the PCR ran. In the original workflow: In a later analysis, 79 million or so unique TCR beta chains included roughly 11 million shared by two or more donors. Sequencing used immunoSEQ multiplex PCR; TCRdb keeps in-frame clones, though not all of them. That table gives V, J and clone size, and the DNA gave D and trimming. The profile shows around 120,000 clones, more than 80% of them singletons. General observations from the study: Confirmation in vitro established that a few CMV-associated chains were specific for CMV antigens. The authors later linked a missense DCLRE1C variant to TCR beta V- and J-gene trimming.

The length of the CDR3 is 13 residues. V lost 7 bases and J 8 bases, leaving 18 bases between the germline ends. Germline CDR1 is SGDLS and CDR2 is YYNGEE. The TCR originated in a male donor in good health and CMV-seronegative. Sequencing was carried out using PBMCs. The chain joins TRBV9 to TRBJ1-2; D not certain. The CDR3 protein is CASASWGEDGYTF. CDR3 DNA sequence: TGTGCCAGCGCCTCTTGGGGAGAGGACGGCTACACCTTC.